Shown below are 9 T cell receptor beta chains from a single sample sequenced in a study of technical replicates of blood from a few donors. Some clones are missing from TCRdb's copy, which holds only in-frame ones; the method was immunoSEQ multiplex PCR. The data contain 79,000 or so clones, just under 95% of them singletons. Input material: T cells isolated from PBMCs. The receptor source for this set is a human donor in good health.

This clone was detected once. The chain joins TRBV7-9 to TRBJ2-1; 12 nucleotides match TRBD2. The CDR3 runs to 15 residues. From germline, CDR1 is SEHNR and CDR2 FQNEAQ (reference sequence). V trimming: 5 bases; J trimming: 10 bases; junction bases outside the gene matches: 9. The CDR3 region has the DNA TGTGCCAGCAGCCCGCGACTAGCGGGAGATCACGAGCAGTTCTTC. Protein product: CASSPRLAGDHEQFF.

The V and J genes are TRBV6-1 and TRBJ1-4; the D gene is possibly TRBD1 (5 bases). CDR1 MNHNS and CDR2 SASEGT come from the germline V gene. Trimming left V 6 bases short and J 4 bases short, with 9 bases between. The CDR3 runs 13 residues. The CDR3 reads CASSRVLNEKLFF. CDR3 sequence (DNA): TGTGCCAGCAGCAGGGTCCTTAATGAAAAACTGTTTTTT.

In its sample, this clone was seen once. The V gene is TRBV11-2, the J gene TRBJ2-5, with a weak D call TRBD1 (5 bases). Germline CDR1 is SGHAT and CDR2 is FQNNGV. CDR3 length: 12 amino acids. V was cut by 8 bases and J by 1 base, with 8 bases left in between. Here the CDR3 DNA reads TGTGCCAGCTTAGACAGCCAAGAGACCCAGTACTTC. Its translation is CASLDSQETQYF.

The sample holds one count of this clone. This chain links TRBV10-3 with TRBJ2-5; no firm D call. Trimming removed 8 bases from V and 1 base from J, with 11 bases in between. This CDR3 comprises 13 residues. Germline V gives CDR1 ENHRY, CDR2 SYGVKD. Here the CDR3 DNA reads TGTGCCATCGGAAGACTGACCCAAGAGACCCAGTACTTC. This gives the protein CAIGRLTQETQYF.

This clone has just one count. The chain is built from TRBV29-1 and TRBJ1-5; D is undetermined. Germline CDR1 is SQVTM and CDR2 is ANQGSEA. The CDR3 is 16 residues long. Trimming shortened V by 6 bases and J by 3 bases, and 21 bases separated the two germline ends. The DNA for the CDR3 is TGCAGCGTCTCCGTCGGGAACGAGCTGCCCAATCAGCCCCAGCATTTT. Its translation: CSVSVGNELPNQPQHF.

The CDR3 protein is CASSLVSAGGTQYF. The DNA of the CDR3 is TGTGCCAGCAGCTTAGTATCAGCGGGGGGGACCCAGTACTTC. The rearrangement joins TRBV7-2 to TRBJ2-5, with 9 positions matching TRBD2. V shed 1 base, J shed 7 bases, and the junction held 4 bases outside the gene matches. The CDR3 spans 14 residues. Germline V lookup: CDR1 SGHTA, CDR2 FQGNSA.

The chain uses TRBV5-1 and TRBJ2-3; possibly TRBD2 for D (5 bases). Germline CDR1 and CDR2: SGHRS and YFSETQ. Between the trimmed V and J ends, which lost 6 bases and 2 bases, there was a span of 16 bases. The CDR3 sequence is 15 residues long. The CDR3 is CASKWYEGSTDTQYF. The CDR3 region has the DNA TGCGCCAGCAAGTGGTACGAGGGTTCCACAGATACGCAGTATTTT.

CDR3 sequence: CASSFPSGVAGVPDTQYF. The CDR3 bases are TGTGCCAGCAGTTTTCCCTCTGGAGTAGCGGGAGTCCCAGATACGCAGTATTTT. The rearrangement links TRBV28 to TRBJ2-3; the match to TRBD2 covers 9 bases. The germline gives CDR1 MDHEN, CDR2 SYDVKM. The CDR3 has 18 amino acids. V lost 3 bases, J lost 4 bases, and 14 bases stayed unmatched.

The chain has TRBV5-1 and TRBJ1-5; maybe TRBD1 (6 bases). Between the trimmed V and J ends, which lost 4 bases and 1 base, there was a span of 12 bases. CDR3 length equals 15 residues. Germline CDR1 reads SGHRS; CDR2 reads YFSETQ. The CDR3 loop reads CASSLTGRSNQPQHF. For the CDR3, the DNA is TGCGCCAGCAGCCTAACAGGGCGAAGCAATCAGCCCCAGCATTTT.